Sequencing of this T cell receptor (beta chain) was carried out in a study of cytomegalovirus exposure and HLA in healthy donors. This CDR3 contains 13 residues. Trimming took 0 bases from V and 5 from J, leaving 8 bases between them. The germline V gene encodes CDR1 MNHEY and CDR2 SVGAGI. It was with 60 Vbeta and 13 Jbeta primers that the PCR ran. Only in-frame clones appear in the TCRdb table, and some are missing; sequencing was by immunoSEQ multiplex PCR. The sample has about 150,000 clones, under 70% seen once. The clonotype comes from a man in his thirties or forties in good health and CMV-seropositive. The chain employs TRBV6-5 and TRBJ2-7; no definite D call. Material for sequencing was PBMCs. The CDR3 spells CASSYSRSDEQYF. The CDR3, as DNA: TGTGCCAGCAGTTACTCGAGATCGGACGAGCAGTACTTC.